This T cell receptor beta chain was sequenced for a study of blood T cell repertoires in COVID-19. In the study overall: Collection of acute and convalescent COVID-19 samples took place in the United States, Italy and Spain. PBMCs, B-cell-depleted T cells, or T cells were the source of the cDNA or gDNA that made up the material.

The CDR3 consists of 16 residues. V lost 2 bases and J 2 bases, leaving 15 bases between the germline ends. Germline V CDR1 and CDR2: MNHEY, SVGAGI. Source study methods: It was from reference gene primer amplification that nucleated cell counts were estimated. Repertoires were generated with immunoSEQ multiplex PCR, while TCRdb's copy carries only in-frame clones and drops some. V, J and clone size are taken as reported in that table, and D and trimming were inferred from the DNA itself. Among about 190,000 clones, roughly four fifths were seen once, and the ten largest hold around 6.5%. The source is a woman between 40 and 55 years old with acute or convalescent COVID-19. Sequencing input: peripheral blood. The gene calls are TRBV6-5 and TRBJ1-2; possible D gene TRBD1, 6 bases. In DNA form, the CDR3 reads TGTGCCAGCAGTTACAACCAGGGGATGTCGAACTATGGCTACACCTTC. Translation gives CASSYNQGMSNYGYTF.